A single sample gave rise to the 5 T cell receptor beta chains below, sequenced in a study of T cells in Graves' hyperthyroidism and ophthalmopathy. From RNA transcripts, TCR beta CDR3 regions were amplified. The TCR CDR3 was amplified in a first-round RT-PCR using the HTBI primer set. In TCRdb, the multiplex PCR reads were re-called with MiXCR into one record per CDR3 protein. There are approximately 46,000 distinct CDR3 sequences in the sample; approximately 50% occur only once, and 32% lies in the top ten. Sequences were obtained from peripheral blood or thyroid tissue (not recorded which). The receptors were sampled from a woman aged 45 to 65 with Graves' hyperthyroidism.

The chain links TRBV7-2 to TRBJ1-1; D not certain. V gave up 5 bases and J gave up 6 bases, with 13 bases separating them. This CDR3 spans 13 amino acids. Germline values: CDR1 SGHTA, CDR2 FQGNSA. The CDR3: CASSLPGGAEAFF. The CDR3 region has the DNA TGTGCCAGCAGCCTCCCTGGTGGTGCTGAAGCTTTCTTT.

At least ten counts were recorded for this clonotype. The CDR3 bases are TGTGCCAGCAGTTTAGCTCAAGGGGCCGGGGAGCTGTTTTTT. Its protein product is CASSLAQGAGELFF. The chain joins TRBV12-3 or TRBV12-4 to TRBJ2-2; tentatively, D is TRBD1 (5 bases). V lost 0 bases and J lost 6, with 8 bases in between. CDR3 length: 14 residues.

This clonotype was detected only once. V and J are TRBV15 and TRBJ1-5; perhaps TRBD1 as D (5 bases). CDR1 and CDR2 from the germline V gene are LNHNV and YYDKDF (reference sequence). This CDR3 region has 14 residues. V was trimmed by 0 bases and J by 6 bases, leaving 9 bases between them. CDR3 nucleotide sequence: TGTGCCACCAGCAGAGATTGGGGGGGTCAGCCCCAGCATTTT. It specifies CATSRDWGGQPQHF.

This clonotype was observed a few times. The CDR3 does not close with the conserved phenylalanine or tryptophan, likely indicating a read error. The DNA is omitted, as the CDR3 cannot be located on it reliably, and the CDR3 follows TCRdb's listing. The rearrangement links TRBV7-3 to TRBJ2-7; the D call in the table, TRBD2, was not verified against the DNA. CDR1 SGHTA and CDR2 FQGTGA come from the germline V gene. Inclusive of both ends, the CDR3 amounts to 10 amino acids. This CDR3 reads CASSLIGLAG.

Of note for this clonotype: At one of its ends the junction is not consistent with the germline gene, which may arise from a read error. This chain links TRBV7-8 with TRBJ2-5; D might be TRBD2 (5 bases). There are 13 residues in the CDR3. The V gene's germline CDR1 is SGHVS and CDR2 FQNEAQ. CDR3 bases: TGCGCCAGCGGCCTCAGCCCCCAAGAGACCCAGTACTTC. Protein sequence: CASGLSPQETQYF.